Following are 9 T cell receptor beta chains from one sample sequenced in a study of blood T cell repertoires in COVID-19. The method was immunoSEQ multiplex PCR; TCRdb's version includes in-frame clones alone and lacks a portion of them. The data show about 230,000 clones, about nine tenths seen once. The sequencing sample was made of PBMCs or T cells enriched from blood (not recorded which). These receptors originate from a woman aged 40 to 49 with acute COVID-19.

The genes are TRBV19 and TRBJ2-7; 10 nucleotides align to TRBD2. The CDR3 is 15 amino acids. Losses at the gene ends were 2 bases for V and 3 bases for J; bases not matched to a gene: 4. Germline assignment: CDR1 LNHDA and CDR2 SQIVND (reference sequence). This CDR3 reads CASSIIAGGDYEQYF. For the CDR3, the DNA is TGTGCCAGTAGTATAATAGCGGGGGGTGACTACGAGCAGTACTTC.

J is TRBJ2-1 and V is TRBV4-2; the D gene is possibly TRBD2 (5 bases). This CDR3 region has 11 residues. V lost 8 bases and J 8 bases, leaving 10 bases between the germline ends. Germline CDR1 is LGHNA and CDR2 is YNFKEQ. The CDR3 region has the DNA TGTGCCAGCCGCGCCGGGGATGAGCAGTTCTTC. Amino acid sequence: CASRAGDEQFF.

The table lists this clone with a few counts. The CDR3 reads CASSQDQARGRDYGYTF. DNA for the CDR3: TGCGCCAGCAGCCAAGATCAGGCCCGGGGTCGGGACTATGGCTACACCTTC. The V and J genes are TRBV4-3 and TRBJ1-2; D is ambiguous. The length of the CDR3 is 17 residues. Looked up from germline, CDR1 is LGHNA and CDR2 is YSLEER. Trimming shortened V by 0 bases and J by 3 bases, and 17 bases separated the two germline ends.

V gene TRBV5-5 combines with J gene TRBJ1-5, with TRBD1 matching over 8 bases. CDR3 length: 17 residues. With V trimmed by 3 bases and J by 3 bases, 11 bases remained unmatched. Germline V gene data show CDR1 as SGHKS and CDR2 as YYEKEE (reference sequence). The CDR3 DNA reads TGTGCCAGCAGCTACGACAGGGGCCCGACGACCAATCAGCCCCAGCATTTT. Protein sequence: CASSYDRGPTTNQPQHF.

This clone was observed a single time. The chain joins TRBV14 to TRBJ1-6, with 8 nucleotides matching TRBD1. V was clipped by 4 bases and J by 9 bases; unmatched bases: 8. Germline CDR1 reads SGHDN; CDR2 reads FVKESK. The CDR3 contains 15 residues. This chain's CDR3 is CASSPPGTGLSPLHF. The CDR3 coding sequence is TGTGCCAGCAGCCCCCCCGGGACAGGCCTTTCACCCCTCCACTTT.

The chain joins TRBV6-2 or TRBV6-3 to TRBJ2-3, with TRBD1 as a possible D gene (5 bases). The CDR3 has 14 amino acids. The V end was cut by 5 bases, the J end by 4 bases, with 13 bases between. CDR1 and CDR2 (germline): MNHEY, SVGEGT. CDR3 region: CASSRTRVSDTQYF. Written as DNA, the CDR3 is TGTGCCAGCAGTAGGACCAGGGTATCAGATACGCAGTATTTT.

The chain carries TRBV5-6 and TRBJ2-3; D possibly corresponds to TRBD2 (6 bases). Germline CDR1 and CDR2: SGHDT and YYEEEE. The CDR3 spans 16 residues. V was pared by 7 bases and J by 4 bases, with 22 bases between. The CDR3 loop reads CASQVGPGRRADTQYF. For the CDR3, the DNA is TGTGCCAGCCAAGTGGGGCCAGGGAGGAGAGCAGATACGCAGTATTTT.

The V gene is TRBV4-3, the J gene TRBJ2-1; D ambiguous. Trimming pared 0 bases from V and 4 bases from J, leaving 7 bases between. The CDR3 loop spans 14 amino acids. Germline V gene data show CDR1 as LGHNA and CDR2 as YSLEER. Written as DNA, the CDR3 is TGCGCCAGCAGCCAAGATCAGGTGTACAATGAGCAGTTCTTC. Protein sequence: CASSQDQVYNEQFF.

The chain combines TRBV4-3 with TRBJ2-2, with a tentative D call TRBD2 (5 bases). The CDR3 consists of 15 residues. CDR1 and CDR2 from the germline V gene are LGHNA and YSLEER. Trimming stripped 3 bases from V and 1 base from J, with 9 bases between. The CDR3 DNA is TGCGCCAGCAGCCATGGAGGTGGGAACACCGGGGAGCTGTTTTTT. It yields the protein CASSHGGGNTGELFF.